Listed below are T cell receptor beta chains from one sample, sequenced in a study of cytomegalovirus exposure and HLA in healthy donors. The table came from immunoSEQ multiplex PCR; TCRdb's copy has only in-frame clones and leaves some out. The sample includes approximately 150,000 clones, 70% to 80% of them seen just once. The sample comprised PBMCs. The receptors here all came from a woman in her forties in good health and CMV-seronegative. Each CDR3 is given with its conserved first and last residue. The D gene is left open where the match is weak. The size entry is marked missing in some rows and otherwise reads once, few, many or a size class.

d_call: NA; v_call: TRBV16; clone_size: NA; j_call: TRBJ1-1; cdr3_nt: TGTGCCAGCAGCCAATGGTCCAGGGATGCTTTCTTT; cdr3_aa: CASSQWSRDAFF
d_call: NA; v_call: TRBV28; clone_size: once; j_call: TRBJ1-1; cdr3_nt: TGTGCCAGCAGTTCGGGGGGGCTGAACACTGAAGCTTTCTTT; cdr3_aa: CASSSGGLNTEAFF
d_call: NA; v_call: TRBV5-6; clone_size: NA; j_call: TRBJ2-7; cdr3_nt: TGTGCCAGCAGCAAATACTACGAGCAGTACTTC; cdr3_aa: CASSKYYEQYF
d_call: NA; v_call: TRBV4-3; clone_size: once; j_call: TRBJ2-7; cdr3_nt: TGCGCCAGCAGCCAAGGGCAGACCTACGAGCAGTACTTC; cdr3_aa: CASSQGQTYEQYF
d_call: NA; v_call: TRBV28; clone_size: NA; j_call: TRBJ2-5; cdr3_nt: TGTGCCAGCAGTTTACCGCGCGTGAGGGGGGAGACCCAGTACTTC; cdr3_aa: CASSLPRVRGETQYF
d_call: TRBD2; v_call: TRBV7-2; clone_size: few; j_call: TRBJ2-7; cdr3_nt: TGTGCCAGCAGCTCCCAGCTAGCGGGAGGGTACGAGCAGTACTTC; cdr3_aa: CASSSQLAGGYEQYF
d_call: NA; v_call: TRBV7-7; clone_size: NA; j_call: TRBJ2-5; cdr3_nt: TGTGCCAGCAGCTCGAACTACCAAGAGACCCAGTACTTC; cdr3_aa: CASSSNYQETQYF
d_call: TRBD1; v_call: TRBV27; clone_size: NA; j_call: TRBJ2-3; cdr3_nt: TGTGCCAGCAGTTTATTTTTTGGCCGGAGAAGGCAGGGGGCGGGTAATACGCAGTATTTT; cdr3_aa: CASSLFFGRRRQGAGNTQYF
d_call: NA; v_call: TRBV7-2; clone_size: NA; j_call: TRBJ2-1; cdr3_nt: TGTGCCAGCAGCTTTGGTCGGGACAATGAGCAGTTCTTC; cdr3_aa: CASSFGRDNEQFF
d_call: NA; v_call: TRBV7-2; clone_size: NA; j_call: TRBJ1-1; cdr3_nt: TGTGCCAGCAGCTTAGGAGGGAGGAACACTGAAGCTTTCTTT; cdr3_aa: CASSLGGRNTEAFF
d_call: TRBD2; v_call: TRBV29-1; clone_size: NA; j_call: TRBJ2-5; cdr3_nt: TGCAGCGTTTGGCCTGGAATAGCGGGGGAGTACTTC; cdr3_aa: CSVWPGIAGEYF
d_call: NA; v_call: TRBV28; clone_size: once; j_call: TRBJ1-5; cdr3_nt: TGTGCCAGCCTCCGGGACATCAATCAGCCCCAGCATTTT; cdr3_aa: CASLRDINQPQHF
d_call: TRBD1; v_call: TRBV9; clone_size: once; j_call: TRBJ1-4; cdr3_nt: TGTGCCAGCAGCGCGACCTCCGGGACAGGGATCGAAAAACTGTTTTTT; cdr3_aa: CASSATSGTGIEKLFF
d_call: TRBD2; v_call: TRBV11-2; clone_size: NA; j_call: TRBJ2-7; cdr3_nt: TGTGCCAGCAGCTACTCGCGGGGGTTGGACGAGCAGTACTTC; cdr3_aa: CASSYSRGLDEQYF
d_call: TRBD1; v_call: TRBV29-1; clone_size: once; j_call: TRBJ2-7; cdr3_nt: TGCAGCGTTGTCCGGGACAGGGATGCCTACGAGCAGTACTTC; cdr3_aa: CSVVRDRDAYEQYF
d_call: NA; v_call: TRBV10-3; clone_size: NA; j_call: TRBJ2-5; cdr3_nt: TGTGCCATCAGTGAGTCGCGGGGATACCAAGAGACCCAGTACTTC; cdr3_aa: CAISESRGYQETQYF
d_call: TRBD1; v_call: TRBV16; clone_size: NA; j_call: TRBJ1-5; cdr3_nt: TGTGCCAGCAGCGGGAGGACAGGGACGAAGTCCCAGCATTTT; cdr3_aa: CASSGRTGTKSQHF
d_call: NA; v_call: TRBV2; clone_size: NA; j_call: TRBJ2-2; cdr3_nt: TGTGCCAGCAGGCTACAGAGCAACACCGGGGAGCTGTTTTTT; cdr3_aa: CASRLQSNTGELFF
d_call: NA; v_call: TRBV9; clone_size: NA; j_call: TRBJ2-1; cdr3_nt: TGTGCCAGCAGCGACTCCTTGCTAGCCTACAATGAGCAGTTCTTC; cdr3_aa: CASSDSLLAYNEQFF
d_call: NA; v_call: TRBV5-6; clone_size: NA; j_call: TRBJ2-3; cdr3_nt: TGTGCCAGCAGCTTGAAAGGGGGGGCCCGCACAGATACGCAGTATTTT; cdr3_aa: CASSLKGGARTDTQYF